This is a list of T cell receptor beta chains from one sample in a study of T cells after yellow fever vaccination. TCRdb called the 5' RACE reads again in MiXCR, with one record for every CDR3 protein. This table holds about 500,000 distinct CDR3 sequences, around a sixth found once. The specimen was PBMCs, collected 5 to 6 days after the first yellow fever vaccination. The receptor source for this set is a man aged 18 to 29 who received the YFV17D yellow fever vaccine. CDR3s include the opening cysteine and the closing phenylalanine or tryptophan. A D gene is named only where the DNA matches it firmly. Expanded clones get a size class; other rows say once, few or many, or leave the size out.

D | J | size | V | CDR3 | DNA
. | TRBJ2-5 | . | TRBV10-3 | CAISESGRGETQYF | TGTGCCATCAGTGAGTCCGGCCGCGGAGAGACCCAGTACTTC
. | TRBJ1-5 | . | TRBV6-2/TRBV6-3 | CASSRREWYQPQHF | TGTGCCAGCAGCAGACGGGAGTGGTATCAGCCCCAGCATTTT
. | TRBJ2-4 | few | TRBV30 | CAWSGAGGYLAKNIQYF | TGTGCCTGGAGTGGGGCTGGGGGATACCTAGCCAAAAACATTCAGTACTTC
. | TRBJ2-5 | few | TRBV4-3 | CASSQGPRGRQETQYF | TGCGCCAGCAGCCAAGGTCCACGGGGGCGACAAGAGACCCAGTACTTC
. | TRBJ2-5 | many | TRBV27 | CASSLSRGGQETQYF | TGTGCCAGCAGTTTATCGCGAGGGGGGCAAGAGACCCAGTACTTC
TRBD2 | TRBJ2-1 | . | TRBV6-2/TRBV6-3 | CASSYRPGIRTSGGVAEQFF | TGTGCCAGCAGTTACCGCCCCGGTATTAGGACTAGCGGGGGGGTGGCTGAGCAGTTCTTC
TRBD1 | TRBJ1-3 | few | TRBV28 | CASSSPQGGFGDTIYF | TGTGCCAGCAGTTCCCCACAGGGGGGGTTTGGAGACACCATATATTTT
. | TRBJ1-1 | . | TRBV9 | CASSVSGTLNTEAFF | TGTGCCAGCAGCGTAAGCGGGACACTGAACACTGAAGCTTTCTTT
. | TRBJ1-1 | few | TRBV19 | CASSFSGAEAFF | TGTGCCAGTAGTTTCTCCGGGGCTGAAGCTTTCTTT
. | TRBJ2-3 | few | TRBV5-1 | CASSPRTEADTQYF | TGCGCCAGCAGCCCGAGGACAGAAGCAGATACGCAGTATTTT
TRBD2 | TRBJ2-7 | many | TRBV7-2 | CASSLGGIYEQYF | TGTGCCAGCAGCTTGGGAGGGATCTACGAGCAGTACTTC
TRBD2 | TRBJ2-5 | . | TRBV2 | CASSDVGGEKETQYF | TGTGCCAGCAGTGACGTCGGGGGGGAAAAAGAGACCCAGTACTTC
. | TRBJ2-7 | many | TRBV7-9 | CASSSQGGVEQYF | TGTGCCAGCAGCTCCCAAGGGGGGGTCGAGCAGTACTTC
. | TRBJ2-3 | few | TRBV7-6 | CASSPGGGHSGRADTQYF | TGTGCCAGCAGCCCCGGTGGGGGCCATAGCGGAAGGGCAGATACGCAGTATTTT
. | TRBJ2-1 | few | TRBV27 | CASHKWGDEQFF | TGTGCCAGCCACAAATGGGGGGATGAGCAGTTCTTC
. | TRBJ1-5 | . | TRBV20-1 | CSAREAAIPNQPQHF | TGCAGTGCTAGAGAGGCAGCGATCCCAAATCAGCCCCAGCATTTT
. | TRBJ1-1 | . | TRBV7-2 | CASSLYGLNTEAFF | TGTGCCAGCAGCTTGTACGGACTAAACACTGAAGCTTTCTTT
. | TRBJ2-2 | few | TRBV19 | CASRPPQNTGELFF | TGTGCCAGTAGGCCCCCTCAGAACACCGGGGAGCTGTTTTTT
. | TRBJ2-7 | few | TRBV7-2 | CASSLNAAQHEQYF | TGTGCCAGCAGCTTAAACGCAGCCCAACACGAGCAGTACTTC
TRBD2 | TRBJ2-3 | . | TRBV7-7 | CASSLGAGGPPDTQYF | TGTGCCAGCAGCTTAGGGGCGGGGGGCCCTCCAGATACGCAGTATTTT
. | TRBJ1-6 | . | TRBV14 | CASSQGQSGRSPLHF | TGTGCCAGCAGCCAAGGTCAAAGTGGTCGGTCACCCCTCCACTTT
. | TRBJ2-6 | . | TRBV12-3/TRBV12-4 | CASSFGGTGANVLTF | TGTGCCAGCAGTTTCGGAGGGACTGGGGCCAACGTCCTGACTTTC
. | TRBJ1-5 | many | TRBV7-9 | CASSDGSNQPQHF | TGTGCCAGCAGCGACGGGAGCAACCAGCCCCAGCATTTT
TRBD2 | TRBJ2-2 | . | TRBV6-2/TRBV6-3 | CASISLAGETGELFF | TGTGCCAGCATATCTTTAGCGGGGGAAACCGGGGAGCTGTTTTTT
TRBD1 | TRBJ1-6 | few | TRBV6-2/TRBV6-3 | CASTRDRGRNSPLHF | TGTGCCAGCACTCGGGACAGGGGGCGGAATTCACCCCTCCACTTT
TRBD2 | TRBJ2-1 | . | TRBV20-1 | CSAPREGASGGANEQFF | TGCAGTGCTCCCCGGGAGGGCGCTAGCGGGGGGGCCAATGAGCAGTTCTTC
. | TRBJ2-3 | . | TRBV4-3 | CASSQGGYLADTQYF | TGCGCCAGCAGCCAAGGCGGCTATTTGGCAGATACGCAGTATTTT
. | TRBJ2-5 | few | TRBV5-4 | CASSLKGEETQYF | TGTGCCAGCAGCTTGAAGGGAGAGGAGACCCAGTACTTC
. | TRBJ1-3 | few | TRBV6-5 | CASSYSTGGNTIYF | TGTGCCAGCAGTTACTCGACAGGTGGAAACACCATATATTTT
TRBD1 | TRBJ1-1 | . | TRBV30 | CAWSVAVTGAEAFF | TGTGCCTGGAGTGTAGCAGTGACAGGGGCTGAAGCTTTCTTT
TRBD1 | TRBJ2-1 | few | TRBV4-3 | CASSQAPTGGYNEQFF | TGCGCCAGCAGCCAAGCGCCAACAGGGGGCTACAATGAGCAGTTCTTC
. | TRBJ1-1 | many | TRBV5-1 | CASSLFDPNTEAFF | TGCGCCAGCAGCTTGTTCGACCCGAACACTGAAGCTTTCTTT
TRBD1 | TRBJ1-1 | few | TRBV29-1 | CSGVDRPNTEAFF | TGCAGCGGCGTGGACAGGCCGAACACTGAAGCTTTCTTT
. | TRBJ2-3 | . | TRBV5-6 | CASRWGWTGDTQYF | TGTGCCAGCAGGTGGGGATGGACCGGAGATACGCAGTATTTT
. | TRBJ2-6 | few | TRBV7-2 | CASRSGTTRGANVLTF | TGTGCCAGCAGATCCGGGACAACGCGGGGGGCCAACGTCCTGACTTTC
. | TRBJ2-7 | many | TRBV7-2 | CASSLAGSYEQYF | TGTGCCAGCAGCTTAGCGGGGAGCTACGAGCAGTACTTC
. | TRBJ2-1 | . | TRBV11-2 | CASSPSGASGNEQFF | TGTGCCAGCAGCCCATCAGGGGCTAGCGGCAATGAGCAGTTCTTC
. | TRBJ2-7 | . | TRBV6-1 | CASSLDSPLVYEQYF | TGTGCCAGCAGCTTGGACAGCCCCTTAGTCTACGAGCAGTACTTC
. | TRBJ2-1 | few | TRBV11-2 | CASSWSGPGEQFF | TGTGCCAGCAGCTGGAGCGGGCCGGGTGAGCAGTTCTTC
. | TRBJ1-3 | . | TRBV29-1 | CSVEQGYGNTIYF | TGCAGCGTTGAGCAGGGGTATGGAAACACCATATATTTT
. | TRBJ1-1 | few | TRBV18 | CASSPRGDSLRGEAFF | TGTGCCAGCTCACCACGGGGGGACTCTTTAAGGGGTGAAGCTTTCTTT
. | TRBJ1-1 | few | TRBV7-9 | CASSLVRRNTEAFF | TGTGCCAGCAGCTTAGTGAGAAGGAACACTGAAGCTTTCTTT
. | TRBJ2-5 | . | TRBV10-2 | CASSLRPAYERETQYF | TGCGCCAGCAGTCTCAGACCGGCTTATGAAAGAGAGACCCAGTACTTC
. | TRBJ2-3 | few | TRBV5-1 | CASSLAGAGSTDTQYF | TGCGCCAGCAGCCTTGCGGGGGCCGGAAGCACAGATACGCAGTATTTT
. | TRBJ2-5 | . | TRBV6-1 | CASRRRNQETQYF | TGTGCCAGCAGAAGAAGGAATCAAGAGACCCAGTACTTC
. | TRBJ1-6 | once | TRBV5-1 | CASSFEGSSNSPLHF | TGCGCCAGCAGCTTTGAGGGGTCGAGCAATTCACCCCTCCACTTT
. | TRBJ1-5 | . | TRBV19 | CASSFFLVGGPSLKPQHF | TGTGCCAGTAGTTTCTTTCTTGTTGGGGGCCCTTCTCTAAAACCCCAGCATTTT
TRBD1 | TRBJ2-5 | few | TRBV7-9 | CASSAGDRGLQETQYF | TGTGCCAGCAGCGCCGGTGACAGGGGCCTTCAAGAGACCCAGTACTTC
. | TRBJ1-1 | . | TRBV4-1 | CASSQTTGIAFF | TGCGCCAGCAGCCAAACAACAGGGATTGCTTTCTTT
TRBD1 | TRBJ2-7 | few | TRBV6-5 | CASSYSGQGAYEQYF | TGTGCCAGCAGTTACTCGGGACAGGGGGCCTACGAGCAGTACTTC
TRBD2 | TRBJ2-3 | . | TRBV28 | CASTQLAGGPSTQYF | TGTGCCAGCACCCAACTAGCGGGGGGGCCGAGTACGCAGTATTTT
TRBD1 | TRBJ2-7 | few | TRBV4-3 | CASSQDLGTDRYEQYF | TGCGCCAGCAGCCAAGATCTGGGGACAGACCGCTACGAGCAGTACTTC